The entry below describes one TCR beta chain. The CDR3 runs to 16 residues. With 0 bases clipped from V and 8 bases from J, the junction kept 3 bases outside the gene matches. In germline, CDR1 is SGHRS, CDR2 YFSETQ. This entry comes from a study of blood T cell repertoires in COVID-19. Study-wide context: PBMCs, B-cell-depleted T cells, or T cells were the source of the cDNA or gDNA that made up the material.

Profiling relied on immunoSEQ multiplex PCR, and the TCRdb table lists in-frame clones only, not all of them. Here the sample spans some 200,000 clones, 94% being singletons. The TCR originated in a man aged 30 to 45 with COVID-19, enrolled during active disease. This chain links TRBV5-1 with TRBJ1-6, with 12 bases matching TRBD1. Source material: peripheral blood. The CDR3 sequence: CASSLAGTGGDSPLHF. CDR3 sequence (DNA): TGCGCCAGCAGCTTGGCCGGGACAGGGGGCGATTCACCCCTCCACTTT.